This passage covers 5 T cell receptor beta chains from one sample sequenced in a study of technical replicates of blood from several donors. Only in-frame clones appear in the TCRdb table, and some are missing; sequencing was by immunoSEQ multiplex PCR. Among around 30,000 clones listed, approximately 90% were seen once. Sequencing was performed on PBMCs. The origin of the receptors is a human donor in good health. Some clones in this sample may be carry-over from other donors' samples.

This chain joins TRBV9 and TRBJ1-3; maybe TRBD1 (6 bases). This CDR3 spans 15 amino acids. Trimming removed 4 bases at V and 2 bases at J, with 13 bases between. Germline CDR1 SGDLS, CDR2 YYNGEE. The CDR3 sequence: CASSPTQGTGNTIYF. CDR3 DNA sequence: TGTGCCAGCAGCCCGACACAGGGAACTGGAAACACCATATATTTT.

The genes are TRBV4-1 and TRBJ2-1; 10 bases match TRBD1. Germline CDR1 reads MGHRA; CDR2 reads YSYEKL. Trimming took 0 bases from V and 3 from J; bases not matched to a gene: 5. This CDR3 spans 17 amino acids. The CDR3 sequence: CASSQDPGTGVYNEQFF. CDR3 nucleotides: TGCGCCAGCAGCCAAGACCCCGGGACAGGGGTCTACAATGAGCAGTTCTTC.

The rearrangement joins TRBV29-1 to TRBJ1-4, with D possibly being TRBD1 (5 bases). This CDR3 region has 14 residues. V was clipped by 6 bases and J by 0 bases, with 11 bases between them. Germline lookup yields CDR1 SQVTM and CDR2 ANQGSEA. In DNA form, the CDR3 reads TGCAGCGTATCTTGGGGCCCAACTAATGAAAAACTGTTTTTT. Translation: CSVSWGPTNEKLFF.

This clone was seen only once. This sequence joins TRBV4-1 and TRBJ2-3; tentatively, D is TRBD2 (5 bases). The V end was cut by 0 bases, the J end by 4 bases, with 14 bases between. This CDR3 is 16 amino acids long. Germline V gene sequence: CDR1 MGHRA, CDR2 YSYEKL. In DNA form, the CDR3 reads TGCGCCAGCAGCCAAGATCTAGCTGGACGGGCAGATACGCAGTATTTT. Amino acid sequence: CASSQDLAGRADTQYF.

The CDR3 coding sequence is TGTGCCAGCAGTTTGGTGCCAGGGGGCACTGAAGCTTTCTTT. Residues: CASSLVPGGTEAFF. This chain joins TRBV27 and TRBJ1-1; 7 bases agree with TRBD1. Germline lookup yields CDR1 MNHEY and CDR2 SMNVEV (reference sequence). CDR3 length: 14 amino acids. V shed 3 bases and J 4 bases; nucleotides not matched to a gene: 5.